This T cell receptor (beta chain) was identified during a study of CD8 T cells in ankylosing spondylitis. The table lists this clonotype with many counts. Its specificity is not known. With molecular barcodes, quantitative 5'-RACE was used to make the TCR beta libraries. TCRdb reprocessed the 5' RACE reads via MiXCR and lists one record per CDR3 protein. The sample records 350,000 or so distinct CDR3 sequences, about 14% being singletons. Regarding the study as a whole: Characteristic, it appeared, of ankylosing spondylitis blood was a TCR beta motif of eight or nine highly homologous variants.

The CDR3 consists of 12 residues. Sequencing used blood, either unsorted or a sorted T cell fraction (not recorded which). The sequence came from a male donor with ankylosing spondylitis or in good health (not recorded which). J is TRBJ1-1 and V is TRBV21-1. TRBV21-1 corresponds to a pseudogene. The CDR3 sequence is CASSSGGVLAFF. The CDR3 nucleotides are TGTGCCAGCAGCAGTGGCGGAGTTCTCGCTTTCTTT.